This TCR beta chain was retrieved from a study of control samples from healthy donors and cancer patients. Assay: immunoSEQ multiplex PCR; the TCRdb copy retains only in-frame clones and omits some. This repertoire shows some 120,000 clones, more than 85% found once; its top ten account for more than 1.5%. The V end was cut by 0 bases, the J end by 8 bases, with 17 bases between. This CDR3 spans 15 amino acids. Germline CDR1 and CDR2: SGDLS and YYNGEE. The source of this sequence is a man aged 18 to 35 in good health. This chain links TRBV9 with TRBJ1-2; D is unresolved. The specimen sequenced was blood. The chain's CDR3 is CASSVVVGEAGGYTF. DNA for the CDR3: TGTGCCAGCAGCGTAGTCGTAGGAGAGGCGGGCGGCTACACCTTC.